The 14 T cell receptor beta chains below all came from one sample that was sequenced in a study of T cells after yellow fever vaccination. TCRdb re-called the 5' RACE reads with MiXCR, one entry per CDR3 protein. This table has about 220,000 distinct CDR3 sequences, more than 3% appearing once. The sequencing here drew on CD4+ T cells sorted from PBMCs, taken 10 days after the yellow fever booster vaccination. All receptors derive from a man younger than 30 who received the YFV17D yellow fever vaccine.

With respect to this clonotype: A clone one base away is much larger, so this may be a read error. The V call is TRBV12-3 or TRBV12-4, the J call TRBJ2-3; perhaps TRBD2 as D (6 bases). CDR3 size: 15 residues. V gave up 4 bases and J gave up 8 bases, with 19 bases separating them. The CDR3: CASSSLFFLEGTQYF. In DNA form, the CDR3 reads TGTGCCAGCAGTTCCCTGTTCTTTCTGGAGGGTACGCAGTATTTT.

The chain links TRBV5-1 to TRBJ1-1; D remains ambiguous. The CDR3 is 14 residues long. Trimming pared 4 bases from V and 1 base from J, leaving 11 bases between. CDR1 is SGHRS, CDR2 YFSETQ, per germline. The CDR3 reads CASSRSGKNTEAFF. CDR3 in DNA: TGCGCCAGCAGCAGGTCCGGGAAGAACACTGAAGCTTTCTTT. Variable domain in full (rest from reference TRBV5-1 and TRBJ1-1): KAGVTQTPRYLIKTRGQQVTLSCSPISGHRSVSWYQQTPGQGLQFLFEYFSETQRNKGNFPGRFSGRQFSNSRSEMNVSTLELGDSALYLCASSRSGKNTEAFFGQGTRLTVV.

This clonotype showed up just a few times. The genes are TRBV12-5 and TRBJ2-7, with 8 nucleotides matching TRBD2. The CDR3 runs to 17 residues. Germline V gene data show CDR1 as LGHNT and CDR2 as FRNRAP. The V segment lost 8 bases and the J segment 6 bases; nucleotides outside the gene matches: 21. The CDR3 loop is CASSLRLASVRWPEQYF. The CDR3 DNA reads TGTGCTAGTTCGCTTCGACTAGCGTCGGTACGTTGGCCCGAGCAGTACTTC.

The chain employs TRBV3-1 and TRBJ2-5, with 11 positions matching TRBD1. V shed 4 bases and J 4 bases; nucleotides not matched to a gene: 5. Germline CDR1 LGHDT, CDR2 YNNKEL (reference sequence). This CDR3 has 15 amino acids. The CDR3 DNA reads as TGTGCCAGCAGCCGTTATGGGACAGGGGGAGAGACCCAGTACTTC. This encodes CASSRYGTGGETQYF.

This chain links TRBV6-6 with TRBJ2-5, with unresolved D. The CDR3 spans 13 residues. V was clipped by 2 bases and J by 5 bases, with 9 bases between them. CDR1 is MNHNY, CDR2 SVGAGI, per germline (reference sequence). DNA for the CDR3: TGTGCCAGCAGTTACCAGACCGGGGAGACCCAGTACTTC. Translated, it gives CASSYQTGETQYF.

The chain has TRBV7-3 and TRBJ1-1, with no clear D. Germline V gene lookup returns CDR1 SGHTA and CDR2 FQGTGA. Trimming removed 3 bases from V and 7 bases from J, with 12 bases in between. The CDR3 sequence is 13 residues long. For the CDR3, the DNA is TGTGCCAGCAGCTTCGGCAGAGACATTGAAGCTTTCTTT. Translating it yields CASSFGRDIEAFF.

This clonotype was seen only a few times. The V call is TRBV9, the J call TRBJ2-1, with 7 bases matching TRBD2. Germline loops: CDR1 SGDLS, CDR2 YYNGEE. This CDR3 region has 17 residues. J gave up 1 base and V 4 bases, and 11 bases lay outside the gene matches. CDR3 residues: CASSKRTRTWSYNEQFF. The DNA of the CDR3 is TGTGCCAGCAGCAAACGGACTAGGACCTGGTCCTACAATGAGCAGTTCTTC.

This clonotype showed up many times. The chain uses TRBV5-6 and TRBJ1-2; TRBD1 agrees at 8 bases. Looked up from germline, CDR1 is SGHDT and CDR2 is YYEEEE. Trimming took 4 bases from V and 3 from J; bases not matched to a gene: 8. The CDR3 has 15 amino acids. The CDR3 loop reads CASSTAGQGYYGYTF. The CDR3 DNA follows: TGTGCCAGCAGCACCGCCGGACAGGGCTACTATGGCTACACCTTC.

This clonotype was counted between two and nine times. V gene TRBV10-2 combines with J gene TRBJ2-1; the D gene is possibly TRBD2 (6 bases). CDR1 is WSHSY and CDR2 is SAAADI in the germline V gene. The CDR3 is made up of 12 amino acids. Trimming cost V 2 bases and J 9 bases, with 8 bases left between them. The CDR3 nucleotides are TGCGCCAGCAGTGAGGCCGGGGGTGAGCAGTTCTTC. Encoded protein: CASSEAGGEQFF.

This clonotype was counted a few times. The gene calls are TRBV30 and TRBJ2-3; D gene unclear. CDR3 length: 11 residues. Germline V gene lookup returns CDR1 GTSNPN and CDR2 SVGIG (reference sequence). V lost 2 bases to trimming and J lost 6 bases, with 6 bases between them. The CDR3 sequence is CAWSIADTQYF. CDR3 nucleotides: TGTGCCTGGAGTATAGCTGATACGCAGTATTTT.

Only a few counts were recorded for this clonotype. The V gene is TRBV30, the J gene TRBJ2-3, with unresolved D. V dropped 2 bases and J dropped 8 bases, with 14 bases sitting between them. CDR3 size: 13 residues. Germline V gene lookup returns CDR1 GTSNPN and CDR2 SVGIG (reference sequence). The DNA of the CDR3 is TGTGCCTGGAGTTTTTATGGGCCTGTTACGCAGTATTTT. Residues: CAWSFYGPVTQYF.

This clonotype was detected many times. V usage is TRBV7-2 and J usage is TRBJ2-3, with 13 bases matching TRBD2. This CDR3 comprises 15 residues. Germline V gives CDR1 SGHTA, CDR2 FQGNSA. Trimming at V came to 4 bases and at J to 6 bases, leaving 4 bases not matched to a gene. The CDR3: CASSSVTSGGDTQYF. Written as DNA, the CDR3 is TGTGCCAGCAGCTCGGTGACTAGCGGGGGGGATACGCAGTATTTT.

The rearrangement links TRBV5-6 to TRBJ2-2, with TRBD1 matching 7 bases. In germline, CDR1 is SGHDT, CDR2 YYEEEE. The trim removed 1 base at V and 4 bases at J, leaving 13 bases unmatched. The length of the CDR3 is 18 residues. The CDR3 spells CASSLRTLGQHLTGELFF. Written as DNA, the CDR3 is TGTGCCAGCAGCTTGAGGACCTTGGGACAGCACCTCACCGGGGAGCTGTTTTTT.

This clonotype was recorded many times. V gene TRBV5-1 combines with J gene TRBJ2-5; TRBD2 might be the D (6 bases). CDR1 is SGHRS, CDR2 YFSETQ, per germline. The ends were cut back, 1 base at V and 4 bases at J, with 11 bases in the middle. The CDR3 covers 14 residues. The CDR3 DNA follows: TGCGCCAGCAGCTTGAAGCTGGGGGGAGAGACCCAGTACTTC. This translates into CASSLKLGGETQYF.